Presented here are 21 T cell receptor beta chains from one specimen sequenced in a study of blood T cells in healthy people across ages. With a J-beta primer mix and a sample-barcoded 5' primer, a second PCR ran roughly 6 to 11 cycles. One entry per CDR3 protein results from TCRdb running MiXCR on the 5' RACE reads. Among 1.8 million or so distinct CDR3 sequences listed, roughly two fifths were seen once. The sample consisted of blood. The origin of the receptors is a human donor in good health.

V and J are TRBV5-1 and TRBJ2-3; no definite D call. The V end lost 0 bases, the J end lost 4 bases, and 15 bases lay between the germline ends. The V gene's germline CDR1 is SGHRS and CDR2 YFSETQ. The CDR3 contains 16 residues. CDR3 loop: CASSLETPAHADTQYF. CDR3 nucleotide sequence: TGCGCCAGCAGCTTGGAGACCCCGGCGCACGCAGATACGCAGTATTTT.

The chain recombines TRBV11-2 with TRBJ1-1; D gene ambiguous. Trimming stripped 5 bases from V and 7 bases from J, with 8 bases between. The CDR3 contains 11 residues. CDR1 is SGHAT, CDR2 FQNNGV, per germline. CDR3 protein: CASSPWVEAFF. CDR3 coding DNA: TGTGCCAGCAGCCCTTGGGTTGAAGCTTTCTTT.

A few counts support this clonotype. V usage is TRBV6-5 and J usage is TRBJ1-6; D unclear. The CDR3 is made up of 15 amino acids. Germline V gene sequence: CDR1 MNHEY, CDR2 SVGAGI. V was clipped by 0 bases and J by 13 bases, with 16 bases between them. The CDR3 region is CASSYSYGSPGPLHF. The CDR3 nucleotides are TGTGCCAGCAGTTACTCGTATGGGTCCCCCGGGCCCCTCCACTTT.

The chain carries TRBV10-3 and TRBJ2-3; tentatively, D is TRBD1 or TRBD2 (5 bases each). CDR1 is ENHRY, CDR2 SYGVKD, per germline. This CDR3 region has 15 residues. The V gene lost 2 bases and the J gene lost 2 bases, with 11 bases spanning the gap. The CDR3 nucleotides are TGTGCCATCAGTGAGGGGGGACCGTTCACAGATACGCAGTATTTT. Translating gives CAISEGGPFTDTQYF.

This chain links TRBV20-1 with TRBJ1-2, with TRBD1 identical over 11 bases. This CDR3 is built from 14 residues. Germline-derived CDR1 and CDR2 are DFQATT and SNEGSKA (reference sequence). V lost 0 bases to trimming and J lost 5 bases; unmatched junction nucleotides: 2. The CDR3 nucleotides read TGCAGTGCTAGAGACGGGACAGGGGGTTATGGCTACACCTTC. Protein sequence: CSARDGTGGYGYTF.

J is TRBJ2-1 and V is TRBV2, with 11 bases lining up with TRBD2. There are 16 residues in the CDR3. Germline trimming cut 3 bases from V and 5 bases from J; bases unmatched to any gene: 6. CDR1 SNHLY and CDR2 FYNNEI come from the germline V gene. The CDR3 is CASSEEGLAEHNEQFF. DNA of the CDR3: TGTGCCAGCAGTGAGGAGGGACTAGCGGAACACAATGAGCAGTTCTTC.

The chain joins TRBV6-6 to TRBJ1-1, with a tentative D call TRBD1 (5 bases). The CDR3 totals 11 residues. V lost 7 bases and J 6 bases, leaving 9 bases between the germline ends. The germline V gene encodes CDR1 MNHNY and CDR2 SVGAGI (reference sequence). CDR3: CASKGGAEAFF. The CDR3, as DNA: TGTGCCAGCAAGGGAGGGGCTGAAGCTTTCTTT.

This clonotype was observed a handful of times. The rearrangement links TRBV4-1 to TRBJ2-1, with a tentative D call TRBD1 (6 bases). Germline V CDR1 and CDR2: MGHRA, YSYEKL. The CDR3 loop spans 17 amino acids. V was cut by 1 base and J by 0 bases, with 13 bases left in between. CDR3 in amino acids: CASSQGPGTLSYNEQFF. The CDR3 DNA sequence: TGCGCCAGCAGCCAAGGCCCCGGGACACTCTCCTACAATGAGCAGTTCTTC.

The rearrangement links TRBV18 to TRBJ2-3; unclear D gene. The germline gives CDR1 KGHSH, CDR2 LQKENI. This CDR3 is 14 amino acids long. The germline V and J ends were trimmed by 2 bases and 2 bases, with 8 bases remaining between them. The CDR3 sequence: CASSPILSTDTQYF. In nucleotides, the CDR3 is TGTGCCAGCTCACCAATTCTCTCCACAGATACGCAGTATTTT.

The genes are TRBV7-3 and TRBJ1-2; TRBD1 might be the D (6 bases). Germline CDR1 and CDR2: SGHTA and FQGTGA. With 8 bases removed from V and 4 bases from J, the gap between germline ends came to 20 bases. The CDR3 is 15 amino acids. The DNA for the CDR3 is TGTGCCAGCGGACTAAGTACGGGACACCTCTATGGCTACACCTTC. Amino acid sequence: CASGLSTGHLYGYTF.

This chain connects TRBV12-3 or TRBV12-4 to TRBJ1-2; D is possibly TRBD1 (5 bases). The CDR3 is made up of 15 amino acids. V lost 5 bases to trimming and J lost 6 bases, with 19 bases between them. CDR3 DNA sequence: TGTGCCAGCAGTAGCCCCAGGGAATTCTCGGATGGCTACACCTTC. Protein product: CASSSPREFSDGYTF.

With respect to this clonotype: Its ends do not fully match the called genes, so a read error is possible. The chain combines TRBV20-1 with TRBJ2-1, with 7 bases that match TRBD2. The CDR3 is 14 amino acids. Germline values: CDR1 DFQATT, CDR2 SNEGSKA (reference sequence). CDR3 in DNA: TGCAGGGCTAAGAAACCGTCGGGGGGCAATGAGCAGTTCTTC. Its protein is CRAKKPSGGNEQFF.

This clonotype was seen a few times. The chain is built from TRBV29-1 and TRBJ1-1, with unresolved D. Trimming removed 1 base at V and 0 bases at J, with 9 bases between. Germline V gene data show CDR1 as SQVTM and CDR2 as ANQGSEA. The CDR3 runs to 14 residues. CDR3 bases: TGCAGCGTTGAAGTGGCGGGTATGAACACTGAAGCTTTCTTT. Its protein is CSVEVAGMNTEAFF.

This clonotype appeared a few times. This chain uses TRBV12-3 or TRBV12-4 with TRBJ2-6; a weak D match, TRBD1 (6 bases). The V gene lost 3 bases and the J gene lost 2 bases, with 17 bases spanning the gap. The CDR3 totals 18 residues. CDR3 protein: CASSFFDRPEAGANVLTF. The CDR3 DNA reads as TGTGCCAGCAGTTTTTTCGACAGGCCCGAGGCTGGGGCCAACGTCCTGACTTTC.

CDR3 nucleotide sequence: TGTGCCAGCGGGCCGGGACCCCAATGGAACACTGAAGCTTTCTTT. It codes for CASGPGPQWNTEAFF. The chain is built from TRBV5-5 and TRBJ1-1; tentative D call: TRBD1 (5 bases). The germline V gene has CDR1 SGHKS and CDR2 YYEKEE (reference sequence). Trimming left V 7 bases short and J 1 base short, with 17 bases between. This CDR3 is built from 15 residues.

V usage is TRBV20-1 and J usage is TRBJ2-3; 7 nucleotides agree with TRBD1. This CDR3 is built from 15 residues. V dropped 5 bases and J dropped 5; count of bases not matched to a gene: 13. The germline V gene has CDR1 DFQATT and CDR2 SNEGSKA (reference sequence). The CDR3 DNA is TGCAGTGCTTCCCCCCGGGACAGCGGTCGAGATACGCAGTATTTT. It yields the protein CSASPRDSGRDTQYF.

This clonotype has a handful of counts. The V call is TRBV7-3, the J call TRBJ2-1; 8 bases fit TRBD1. Germline lookup yields CDR1 SGHTA and CDR2 FQGTGA. CDR3 size: 15 residues. The junction had 4 bases not matched to a gene; V was cut back by 3 bases and J by 3 bases. CDR3 DNA sequence: TGTGCCAGCAGCTTCGAAGGACAGGGCTACAATGAGCAGTTCTTC. It is translated as CASSFEGQGYNEQFF.

This clonotype was counted only a few times. The chain recombines TRBV27 with TRBJ2-3, with D possibly being TRBD2 (6 bases). The V gene lost 1 base and the J gene lost 0 bases, with 17 bases spanning the gap. The germline V gene encodes CDR1 MNHEY and CDR2 SMNVEV (reference sequence). The CDR3 has 18 residues. As DNA, the CDR3 is TGTGCCAGCAGTTTATTGTCGGGTAGCGGATCGAGCACAGATACGCAGTATTTT. It translates to CASSLLSGSGSSTDTQYF.

The chain combines TRBV28 with TRBJ1-1; no reliable D call. V lost 4 bases to trimming and J lost 4 bases, with 13 bases between them. Germline CDR1 is MDHEN and CDR2 is SYDVKM. The CDR3 covers 14 residues. In nucleotides, the CDR3 is TGTGCCAGCAGTTGGCTGGGGTCGTTCACTGAAGCTTTCTTT. This gives the protein CASSWLGSFTEAFF.

The rearrangement uses TRBV28 and TRBJ1-2, with D unclear. The V gene's germline CDR1 is MDHEN and CDR2 SYDVKM. Trimming pared 10 bases from V and 5 bases from J, leaving 14 bases between. This CDR3 has 12 amino acids. The CDR3 region is CAISTKQYGYTF. The CDR3 coding sequence is TGTGCCATCTCGACTAAGCAGTATGGCTACACCTTC.

The V gene is TRBV7-3, the J gene TRBJ2-3; D remains unclear. Germline assignment: CDR1 SGHTA and CDR2 FQGTGA. CDR3 length: 14 amino acids. V was pared by 3 bases and J by 4 bases, with 11 bases between. The CDR3 sequence: CASSLLGPADTQYF. CDR3 DNA: TGTGCCAGCAGCTTGCTCGGGCCCGCAGATACGCAGTATTTT.